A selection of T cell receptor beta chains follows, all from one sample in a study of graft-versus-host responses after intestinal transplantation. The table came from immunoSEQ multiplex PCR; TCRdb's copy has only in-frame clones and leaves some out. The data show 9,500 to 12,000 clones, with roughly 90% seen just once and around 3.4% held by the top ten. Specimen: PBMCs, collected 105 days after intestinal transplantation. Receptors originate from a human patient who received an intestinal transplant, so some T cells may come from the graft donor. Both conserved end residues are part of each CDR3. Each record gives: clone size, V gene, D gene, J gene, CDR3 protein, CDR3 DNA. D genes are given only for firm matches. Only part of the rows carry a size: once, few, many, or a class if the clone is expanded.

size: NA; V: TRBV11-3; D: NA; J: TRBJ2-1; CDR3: CASSLGAGRQFF; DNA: TGTGCCAGCAGCTTAGGGGCTGGTAGGCAGTTCTTC
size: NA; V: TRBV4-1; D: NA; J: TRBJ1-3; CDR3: CASSQPVRLGNTIYF; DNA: TGCGCCAGCAGCCAACCGGTCCGACTTGGAAACACCATATATTTT
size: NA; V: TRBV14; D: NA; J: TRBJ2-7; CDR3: CASSQVGGFYEQYF; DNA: TGTGCCAGCAGCCAAGTTGGGGGATTCTACGAGCAGTACTTC
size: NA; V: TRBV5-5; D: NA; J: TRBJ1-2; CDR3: CASSSMDSNYGYTF; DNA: TGTGCCAGCAGCTCGATGGACAGTAACTATGGCTACACCTTC
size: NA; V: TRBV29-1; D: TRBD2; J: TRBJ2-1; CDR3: CSVVGTSGRKWHEQFF; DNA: TGCAGCGTTGTGGGGACTAGCGGGAGGAAATGGCATGAGCAGTTCTTC
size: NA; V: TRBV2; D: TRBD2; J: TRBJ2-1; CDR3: CASLPFPAGGLSSYNEQFF; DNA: TGTGCCAGCCTACCTTTTCCAGCGGGGGGGCTAAGCTCCTACAATGAGCAGTTCTTC
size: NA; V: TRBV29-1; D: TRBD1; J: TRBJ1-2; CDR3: CSVEQGGYGYTF; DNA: TGCAGCGTTGAACAGGGGGGCTATGGCTACACCTTC
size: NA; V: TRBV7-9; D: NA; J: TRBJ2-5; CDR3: CASSLQGRETQYF; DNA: TGTGCCAGCAGTCTACAGGGTAGGGAGACCCAGTACTTC
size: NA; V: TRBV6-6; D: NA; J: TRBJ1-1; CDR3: CASSQIQEGNTEAFF; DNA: TGTGCCAGCAGCCAGATCCAGGAGGGGAACACTGAAGCTTTCTTT
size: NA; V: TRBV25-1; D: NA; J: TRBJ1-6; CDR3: CAGSGRGDNSPLHF; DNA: TGTGCCGGCAGTGGACGGGGGGATAATTCACCCCTCCACTTT
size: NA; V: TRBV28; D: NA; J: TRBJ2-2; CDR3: CASNTNTFAGEAGELFF; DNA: TGTGCCAGCAATACGAACACTTTTGCCGGGGAAGCCGGGGAGCTGTTTTTT
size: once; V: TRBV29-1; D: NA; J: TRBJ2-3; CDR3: CSALGGAGDTQYF; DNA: TGCAGCGCCCTAGGTGGGGCCGGAGATACGCAGTATTTT
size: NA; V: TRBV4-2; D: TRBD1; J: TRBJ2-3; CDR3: CASSQEGTGMTDTQYF; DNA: TGTGCCAGCAGCCAAGAAGGGACAGGTATGACAGATACGCAGTATTTT
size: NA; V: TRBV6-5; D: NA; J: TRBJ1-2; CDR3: CASSREGSSGYTF; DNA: TGTGCCAGCAGTCGGGAGGGGAGCAGTGGCTACACCTTC
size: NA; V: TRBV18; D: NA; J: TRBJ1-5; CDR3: CASSPYAGYQPQHF; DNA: TGTGCCAGCTCACCCTATGCAGGATATCAGCCCCAGCATTTT
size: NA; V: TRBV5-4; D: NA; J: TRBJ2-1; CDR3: CASSFINEQFF; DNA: TGTGCCAGCAGCTTTATCAATGAGCAGTTCTTC
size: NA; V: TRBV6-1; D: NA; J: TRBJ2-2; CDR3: CASSEAAGNTGELFF; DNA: TGTGCCAGCAGTGAAGCAGCGGGGAACACCGGGGAGCTGTTTTTT
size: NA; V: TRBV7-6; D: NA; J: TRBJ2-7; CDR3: CASSSTELDYEQYF; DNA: TGTGCCAGCAGCTCGACGGAACTTGACTACGAGCAGTACTTC
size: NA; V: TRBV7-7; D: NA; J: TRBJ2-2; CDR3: CASSLRFTEGYTGELFF; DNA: TGTGCCAGCAGCTTAAGATTTACGGAGGGATACACCGGGGAGCTGTTTTTT
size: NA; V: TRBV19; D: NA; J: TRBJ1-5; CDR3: CASSIDGGSNQPQHF; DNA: TGTGCCAGTAGTATAGACGGTGGAAGCAATCAGCCCCAGCATTTT
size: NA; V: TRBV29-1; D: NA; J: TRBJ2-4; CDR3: CSASFILAKNIQYF; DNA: TGCAGCGCATCTTTTATTCTAGCCAAAAACATTCAGTACTTC
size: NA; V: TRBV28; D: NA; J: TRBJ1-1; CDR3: CASSPRAPRDTEAFF; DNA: TGTGCCAGCAGTCCCCGGGCCCCTCGGGACACTGAAGCTTTCTTT
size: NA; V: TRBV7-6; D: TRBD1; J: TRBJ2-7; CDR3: CASSDQGATYEQYF; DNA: TGTGCCAGCAGCGATCAGGGGGCAACCTACGAGCAGTACTTC
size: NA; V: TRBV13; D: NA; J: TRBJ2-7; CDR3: CASSPRGGSYEQYF; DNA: TGTGCCAGCAGCCCCAGGGGGGGATCGTACGAGCAGTACTTC
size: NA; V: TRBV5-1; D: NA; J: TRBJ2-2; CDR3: CASSLERTLNTGELFF; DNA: TGCGCCAGCAGCTTGGAGAGGACATTGAACACCGGGGAGCTGTTTTTT
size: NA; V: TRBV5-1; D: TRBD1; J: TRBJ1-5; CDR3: CASSPTGGNQPQHF; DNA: TGCGCCAGCAGCCCCACAGGGGGAAATCAGCCCCAGCATTTT
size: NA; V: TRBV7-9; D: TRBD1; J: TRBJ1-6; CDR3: CASSLAPGGESPLHF; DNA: TGTGCCAGCAGCTTAGCGCCAGGGGGCGAGTCACCCCTCCACTTT
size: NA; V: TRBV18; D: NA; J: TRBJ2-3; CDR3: CASSPPRTDTQYF; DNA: TGTGCCAGCTCACCACCGCGGACAGATACGCAGTATTTT
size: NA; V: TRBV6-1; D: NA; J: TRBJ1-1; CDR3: CASSEARVGRTEAFF; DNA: TGTGCCAGCAGTGAAGCTAGGGTGGGACGCACTGAAGCTTTCTTT
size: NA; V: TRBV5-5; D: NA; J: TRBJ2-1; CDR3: CASSAYREVSNEQFF; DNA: TGTGCCAGCAGCGCGTACAGGGAGGTATCCAATGAGCAGTTCTTC
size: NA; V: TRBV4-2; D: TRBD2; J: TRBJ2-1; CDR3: CASSQEGLAGGNEQFF; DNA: TGTGCCAGCAGCCAAGAGGGCCTAGCGGGGGGGAATGAGCAGTTCTTC
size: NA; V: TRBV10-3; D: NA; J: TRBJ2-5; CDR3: CAIHAEIGETQYF; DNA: TGTGCCATCCATGCGGAGATAGGGGAGACCCAGTACTTC
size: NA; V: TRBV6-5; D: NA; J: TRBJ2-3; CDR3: CASSYSLADTQYF; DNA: TGTGCCAGCAGTTACTCGTTGGCAGATACGCAGTATTTT
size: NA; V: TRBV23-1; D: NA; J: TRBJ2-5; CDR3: CASSLGQETQYF; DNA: TGCGCCAGCAGCCTAGGGCAAGAGACCCAGTACTTC
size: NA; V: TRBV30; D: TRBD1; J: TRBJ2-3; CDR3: CAWSVPGRGLYTQYF; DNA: TGTGCCTGGAGTGTACCCGGCAGGGGGCTATATACGCAGTATTTT
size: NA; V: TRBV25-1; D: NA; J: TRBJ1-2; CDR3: CASSEGAASNRYTF; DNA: TGTGCCAGCAGTGAAGGGGCAGCCTCTAACAGATACACCTTC
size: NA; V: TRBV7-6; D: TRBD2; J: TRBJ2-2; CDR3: CASSSQLAGGDYTGELFF; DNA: TGTGCCAGCAGCTCTCAACTAGCGGGAGGGGACTACACCGGGGAGCTGTTTTTT
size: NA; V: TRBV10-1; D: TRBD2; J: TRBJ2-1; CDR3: CASSEGGGGSWGEQFF; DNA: TGCGCCAGCAGTGAGGGTGGTGGCGGGAGTTGGGGTGAGCAGTTCTTC
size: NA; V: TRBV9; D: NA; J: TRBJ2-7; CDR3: CASSGDKGYEQYF; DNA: TGTGCCAGCAGCGGTGATAAGGGCTACGAGCAGTACTTC
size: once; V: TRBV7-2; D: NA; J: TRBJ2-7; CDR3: CASSLVEKGVEQYF; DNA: TGTGCCAGCAGCTTAGTGGAGAAGGGGGTAGAGCAGTACTTC